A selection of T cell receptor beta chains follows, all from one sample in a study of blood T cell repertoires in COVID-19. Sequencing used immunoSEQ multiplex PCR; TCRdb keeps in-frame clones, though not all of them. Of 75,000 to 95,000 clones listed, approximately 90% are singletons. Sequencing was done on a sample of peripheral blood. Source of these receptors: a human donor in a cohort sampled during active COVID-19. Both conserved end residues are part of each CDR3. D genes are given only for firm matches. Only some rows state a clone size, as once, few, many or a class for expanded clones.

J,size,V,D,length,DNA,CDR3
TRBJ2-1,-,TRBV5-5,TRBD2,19,TGTGCCAGCAGCTTGGGGTCCAGTGGCGGGAGGGGCACCTACAATGAGCAGTTCTTC,CASSLGSSGGRGTYNEQFF
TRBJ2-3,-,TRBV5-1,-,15,TGCGCCAGCACCGAGATCGAGGATGGCACAGATACGCAGTATTTT,CASTEIEDGTDTQYF
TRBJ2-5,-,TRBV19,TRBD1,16,TGTGCCAGTAGTACCCCGGGAAGGGGGCGAGGAGAGACCCAGTACTTC,CASSTPGRGRGETQYF
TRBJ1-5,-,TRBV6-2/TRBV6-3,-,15,TGTGCCAGCAGTTCCCCAACAGGGCACAATCAGCCCCAGCATTTT,CASSSPTGHNQPQHF
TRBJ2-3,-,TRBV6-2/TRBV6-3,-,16,TGTGCCAGCAGTTACTCACCAACAGGGGAGGCGGATACGCAGTATTTT,CASSYSPTGEADTQYF
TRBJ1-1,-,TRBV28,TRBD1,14,TGTGCCAGCAGTAGACAGGGGAGGTACACTGAAGCTTTCTTT,CASSRQGRYTEAFF
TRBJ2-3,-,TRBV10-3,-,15,TGTGCCATCAGCGGGGCTACGGGGGGCACAGATACGCAGTATTTT,CAISGATGGTDTQYF
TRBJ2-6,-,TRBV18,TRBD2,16,TGTGCCAGCTCACCAAGGTTGGCTAGCGGCCTTGACGTCCTGACTTTC,CASSPRLASGLDVLTF
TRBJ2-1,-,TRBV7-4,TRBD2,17,TGTGCCAGCAGCTTAGTAAGACTAGCGGGAGGTGGGAATGAGCAGTTCTTC,CASSLVRLAGGGNEQFF
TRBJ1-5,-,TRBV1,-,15,TGCACCAGCAGCCCGACAGGGGAGGGGAATCAGCCCCAGCATTTT,CTSSPTGEGNQPQHF
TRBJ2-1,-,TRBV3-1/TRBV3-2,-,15,TGTGCCAGCAGCCAAGATACAGGGTCCTACAATGAGCAGTTCTTC,CASSQDTGSYNEQFF
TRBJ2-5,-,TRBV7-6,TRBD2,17,TGTGCCAGCAGGAGAGGGCAGCGGGGGGGTTCCCAAGAGACCCAGTACTTC,CASRRGQRGGSQETQYF
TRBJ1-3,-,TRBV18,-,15,TGTGCCAGCTCACCAGGCGCAGGGAGGGGAAACACCATATATTTT,CASSPGAGRGNTIYF
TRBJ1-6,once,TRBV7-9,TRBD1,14,TGTGCCAGCAGCTCGGGACAGCTGAATTCACCCCTCCACTTT,CASSSGQLNSPLHF
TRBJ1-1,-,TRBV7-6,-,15,TGTGCCAGCAGCCAATCTGCTCTATCGAACACTGAAGCTTTCTTT,CASSQSALSNTEAFF
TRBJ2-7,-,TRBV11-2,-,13,TGTGCCAGCAGCTACGGACAGTCCTACGAGCAGTACTTC,CASSYGQSYEQYF
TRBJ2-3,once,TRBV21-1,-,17,TGTGCCAGCAGCAAAGCCGAGGGGGCAAGTGGCACAGATACGCAGTATTTT,CASSKAEGASGTDTQYF
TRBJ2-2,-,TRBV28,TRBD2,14,TGTGCCGTACAGCGGGAGAATGGTCCTGGGGAGCTGTTTTTT,CAVQRENGPGELFF
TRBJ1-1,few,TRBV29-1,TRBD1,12,TGCAGCCAACGGACAGGGGCCAGCGAAGCTTTCTTT,CSQRTGASEAFF
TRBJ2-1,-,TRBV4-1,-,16,TGCGCCAGCAGCCAACAGGGGCCCAGCTCCTACAATGAGCAGTTCTTC,CASSQQGPSSYNEQFF
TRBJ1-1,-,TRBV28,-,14,TGTGCCAGCAGTTTACGGCAGGAGAACACTGAAGCTTTCTTT,CASSLRQENTEAFF
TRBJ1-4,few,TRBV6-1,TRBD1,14,TGTGCCAGCAGTGAGACGGACAGGGGTGAAAAACTGTTTTTT,CASSETDRGEKLFF